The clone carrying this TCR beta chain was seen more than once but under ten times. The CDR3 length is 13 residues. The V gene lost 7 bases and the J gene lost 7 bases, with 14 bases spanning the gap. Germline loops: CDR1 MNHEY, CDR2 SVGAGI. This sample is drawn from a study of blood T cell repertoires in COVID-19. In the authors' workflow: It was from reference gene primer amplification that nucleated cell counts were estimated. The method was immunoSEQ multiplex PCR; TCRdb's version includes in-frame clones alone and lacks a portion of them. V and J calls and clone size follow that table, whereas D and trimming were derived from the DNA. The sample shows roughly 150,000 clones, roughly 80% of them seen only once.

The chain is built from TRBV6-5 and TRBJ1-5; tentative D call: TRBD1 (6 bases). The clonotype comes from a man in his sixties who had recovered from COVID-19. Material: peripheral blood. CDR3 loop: CASTRSQGQPQHF. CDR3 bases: TGTGCCAGCACTCGGTCACAGGGCCAGCCCCAGCATTTT.